This TCR beta chain appears in the sequencing data of a study of human CD8 memory T cell subsets. Study observations and caveats: Beta chains alone were the T cell receptor chains sequenced in the study.

To note about this clonotype: The antigen is unknown.

UMI-labeled 5' RACE was used to make TCR beta libraries. TCRdb re-analyzed the 5' RACE reads; it lists each CDR3 protein once, without DNA. Recorded here are about 4,400 distinct CDR3 sequences; the top ten clones represent 30% to 40%. Germline V gene lookup returns CDR1 LGHDT and CDR2 YNNKEL (reference sequence). This CDR3 is 15 amino acids long. The specimen sequenced was CD8+ T cells from PBMCs. The sequence was obtained from a human donor in good health. This chain joins TRBV3-1 and TRBJ2-7; TCRdb designates TRBD1, a call that cannot be tested without DNA. CDR3 loop: CASSQEGEMTYEQYF.